This T cell receptor (beta chain) stems from a study of blood T cell repertoires in COVID-19 (dated by TCRdb to the early 2020s). A note on the overall study: Samples from collaborators originated in the United States, Italy and Spain and spanned both the acute and convalescent phases of COVID-19. Nearly every sample came with metadata listing a de-identified subject ID, COVID-19 status, age in years and sex. The dataset comprised deeply sampled blood TCRbeta repertoires from subjects exposed to, actively infected with, or recovered from COVID-19. HLA class I and class II types, where available, came from metadata supplied by the sample provider rather than from assay-based typing. The material from the prospective study consisted of cDNA or gDNA derived from T cells, B-cell-depleted T cells, or PBMCs. The samples were drawn from the first 160 participants of the ongoing ImmuneRACE study and from under 1,500 subjects provided by 6 global collaborators. The repertoires were made available in a free public database intended to serve as a resource for research on the immune response to SARS-CoV-2. Here is what the overall study found, with its caveats: How much clinical and demographic metadata was included differed by source and by participant, and the metadata was provided uncurated.

The collaborating institutions used their own protocols to collect whole blood in K2EDTA tubes. For TCRbeta analysis, collaborators shipped samples as frozen whole blood, isolated PBMCs, or DNA extracted from either of those sample types. TCRbeta CDR3 regions were amplified from genomic DNA using the immunoSEQ Assay, a bias-controlled multiplex PCR. Turning to the authors' computational methods: The number of nucleated cells in each sample was estimated from the amplification of reference gene primers within the assay. Sequence reads were collapsed and filtered to measure the absolute abundance of every unique TCRbeta CDR3 rearrangement. For each sample, productive Simpson clonality was calculated as the square root of Simpson's diversity index over productive rearrangements. TCRdb limited this immuneACCESS table to in-frame rearrangements with V and J called. A share of clones is missing; checked studies link under half to unresolved V genes, and the rest is unexplained. The DNA was the basis for D and trimming; V, J and clone size are from that table. The sample table lists some 51,000 clones, more than 85% of them with a count of one. The top ten clonotypes cover approximately 3% of the sample.

This clone was found once. No cognate antigen has been identified for it. Within one base of it there is no much larger clone, and no base qualities were kept. Taken from the germline V gene, the CDR1 and CDR2 loops are SNHLY and FYNNEI. Spanning cysteine to phenylalanine, the CDR3 consists of 17 amino acids. Left in the record is the CDR3 DNA by itself, 51 bases read in frame from the first base. V loses 6 bases at its end and J loses 5 bases; junction bases beyond the gene matches: 9. The V and J segments used are TRBV2 and TRBJ2-3, with TRBD2 matching 15 junction bases. The TCR sequence derives from a man between 45 and 60 years old with acute or convalescent COVID-19. Material for sequencing was peripheral blood. At the DNA level, the sequence is TGTGCCAGCAGCTCTGGACTAGCGGGGGGGCCCTTAGATACGCAGTATTTT. Its coded protein is CASSSGLAGGPLDTQYF.